The T cell receptor beta chain described here comes from a study of shared clonotypes between healthy human individuals. Overall study: Every donor yielded three CD4 naive, three CD4 memory, two CD8 naive and one CD8 memory plate.

Concerning this clone itself: The antigen is not known.

Using immunoSEQ multiplex PCR, the repertoire was profiled, and TCRdb retains in-frame clones only, with some absent. The table lists millions of clones, roughly 91% of them singletons. Naive-designated CD8 cells lacked CD45RO, were positively enriched for CCR7, and omitted terminally differentiated effector memory CD45RA+ cells. V gave up 5 bases and J gave up 7 bases, with 15 bases separating them. The CDR3 is made up of 13 amino acids. Germline values: CDR1 LGHNA, CDR2 YSLEER. Broader study findings: Richness estimates generally favored naive over memory subsets. The diversity represented, both genetic and in exposure history, was limited by few donors.

This chain uses TRBV4-3 with TRBJ2-7; the D gene could be TRBD1 or TRBD2 (5 bases each). This receptor was identified in a man between 18 and 29 years old in good health. Some clones in this sample may be carry-over from other donors' samples. The sequenced sample was naive CD8+ T cells from PBMCs. The CDR3 DNA is TGCGCCAGCAGCGATGGACTTAGGGGAGAGCAGTACTTC. The encoded protein is CASSDGLRGEQYF.